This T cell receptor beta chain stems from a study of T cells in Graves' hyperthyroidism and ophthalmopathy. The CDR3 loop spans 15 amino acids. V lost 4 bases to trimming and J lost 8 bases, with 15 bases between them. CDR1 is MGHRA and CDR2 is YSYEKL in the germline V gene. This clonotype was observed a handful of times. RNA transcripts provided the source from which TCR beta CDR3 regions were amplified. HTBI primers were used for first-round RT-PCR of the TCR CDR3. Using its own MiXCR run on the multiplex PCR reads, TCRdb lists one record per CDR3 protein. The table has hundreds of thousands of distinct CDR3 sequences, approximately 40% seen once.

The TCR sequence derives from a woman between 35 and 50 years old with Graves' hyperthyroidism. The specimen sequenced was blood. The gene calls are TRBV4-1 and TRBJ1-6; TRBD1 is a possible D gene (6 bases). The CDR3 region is CASSRSYGGDSPLHF. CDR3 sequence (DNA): TGCGCCAGCAGCCGTTCCTACGGGGGCGATTCACCCCTCCACTTT.